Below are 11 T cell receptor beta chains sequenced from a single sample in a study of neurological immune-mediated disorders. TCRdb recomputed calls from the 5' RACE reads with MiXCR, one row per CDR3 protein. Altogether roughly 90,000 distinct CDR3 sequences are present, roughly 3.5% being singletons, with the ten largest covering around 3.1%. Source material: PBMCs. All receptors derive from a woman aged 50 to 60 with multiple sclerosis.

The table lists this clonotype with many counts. In DNA, the CDR3 is TGTGCCAGCAGTTTGAGTAGTGCCGGCGAGCAGTACTTC. Its translation: CASSLSSAGEQYF. The chain couples TRBV12-3 or TRBV12-4 to TRBJ2-7; D is unclear. This CDR3 region has 13 residues. The ends were cut back, 3 bases at V and 6 bases at J, with 12 bases in the middle.

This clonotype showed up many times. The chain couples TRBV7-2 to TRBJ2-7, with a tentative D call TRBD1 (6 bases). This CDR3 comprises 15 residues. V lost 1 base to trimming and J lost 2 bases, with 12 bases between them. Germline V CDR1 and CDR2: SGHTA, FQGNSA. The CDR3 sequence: CASSLGGGITYEQYF. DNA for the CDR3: TGTGCCAGCAGCTTAGGAGGGGGAATAACCTACGAGCAGTACTTC. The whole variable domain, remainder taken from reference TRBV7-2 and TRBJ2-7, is GAGVSQSPSNKVTEKGKDVELRCDPISGHTALYWYRQSLGQGLEFLIYFQGNSAPDKSGLPSDRFSAERTGGSVSTLTIQRTQQEDSAVYLCASSLGGGITYEQYFGPGTRLTVT.

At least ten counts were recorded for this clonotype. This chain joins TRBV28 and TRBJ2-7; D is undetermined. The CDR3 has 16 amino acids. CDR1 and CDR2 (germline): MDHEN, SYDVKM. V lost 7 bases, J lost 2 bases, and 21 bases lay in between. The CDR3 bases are TGTGCCAGCACCCCGACTCGCGGCATTCTAACCTACGAGCAGTACTTC. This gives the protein CASTPTRGILTYEQYF.

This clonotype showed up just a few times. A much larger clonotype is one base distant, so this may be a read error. DNA of the CDR3: TGTGCCAGCAGCCAAGTCCCCGGTTACCGGCGGGGCTACACCTTC. Its translation is CASSQVPGYRRGYTF. The V and J genes are TRBV3-1 and TRBJ1-2, with unresolved D. This CDR3 is 15 amino acids long. The V end was cut by 1 base, the J end by 8 bases, with 17 bases between. CDR1 and CDR2 from the germline V gene are LGHDT and YNNKEL (reference sequence).

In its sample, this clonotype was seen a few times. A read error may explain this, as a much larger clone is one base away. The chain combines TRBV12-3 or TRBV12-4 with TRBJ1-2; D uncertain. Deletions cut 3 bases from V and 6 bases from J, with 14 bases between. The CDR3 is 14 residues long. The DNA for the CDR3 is TGTGCCAGCAGTTTCGGAAAGGCTAGGAATGGCTACACCTTC. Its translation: CASSFGKARNGYTF.

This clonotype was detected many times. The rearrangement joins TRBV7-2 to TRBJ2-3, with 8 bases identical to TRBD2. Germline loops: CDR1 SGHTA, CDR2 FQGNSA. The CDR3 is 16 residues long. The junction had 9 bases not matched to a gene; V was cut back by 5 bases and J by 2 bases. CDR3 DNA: TGTGCCAGCAGCCCGGGACTAGGCCGGGCCACAGATACGCAGTATTTT. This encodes CASSPGLGRATDTQYF.

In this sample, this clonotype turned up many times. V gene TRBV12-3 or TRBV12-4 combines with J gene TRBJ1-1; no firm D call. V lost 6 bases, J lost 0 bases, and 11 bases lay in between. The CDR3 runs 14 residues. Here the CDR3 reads CASSSGRMNTEAFF. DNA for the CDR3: TGTGCCAGCAGCTCAGGACGGATGAACACTGAAGCTTTCTTT.

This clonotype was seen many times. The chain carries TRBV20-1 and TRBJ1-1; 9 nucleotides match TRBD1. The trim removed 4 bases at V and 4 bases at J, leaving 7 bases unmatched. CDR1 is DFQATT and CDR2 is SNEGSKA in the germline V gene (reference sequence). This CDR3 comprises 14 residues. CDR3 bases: TGCAGTGCTAAGGACAGGGGAGTAGGCACTGAAGCTTTCTTT. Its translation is CSAKDRGVGTEAFF.

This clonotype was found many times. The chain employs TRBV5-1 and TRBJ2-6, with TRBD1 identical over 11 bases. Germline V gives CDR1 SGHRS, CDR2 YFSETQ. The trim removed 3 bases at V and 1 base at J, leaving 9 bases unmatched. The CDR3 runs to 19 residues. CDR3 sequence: CASSSFLGQGASGANVLTF. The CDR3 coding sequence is TGCGCCAGCAGCTCCTTCCTTGGACAGGGGGCTTCTGGGGCCAACGTCCTGACTTTC.

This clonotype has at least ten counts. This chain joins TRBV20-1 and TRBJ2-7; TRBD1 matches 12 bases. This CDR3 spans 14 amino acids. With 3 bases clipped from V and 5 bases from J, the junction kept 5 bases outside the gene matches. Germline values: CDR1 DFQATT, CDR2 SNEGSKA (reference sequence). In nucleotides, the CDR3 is TGCAGTGCTAGTACGGGACAGGGGGCGCACGAGCAGTACTTC. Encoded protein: CSASTGQGAHEQYF.

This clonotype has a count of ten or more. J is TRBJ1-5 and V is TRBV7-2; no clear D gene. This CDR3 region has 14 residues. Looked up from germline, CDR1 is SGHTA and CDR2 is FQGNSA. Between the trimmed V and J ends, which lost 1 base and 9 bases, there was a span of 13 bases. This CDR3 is CASSLDSLGRPQHF. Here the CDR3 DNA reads TGTGCCAGCAGCTTAGACAGTCTAGGTCGGCCCCAGCATTTT.